The present TCR beta chain was sequenced within a study of identical twins (dated by TCRdb to 2016 to 2017). With respect to the entire study: To test whether fetal clonotypes persist, the study used deep sequencing on TCR alpha and beta repertoires from monozygotic twins, unrelated adults of various ages, and cord blood. Replicate twin experiments were performed at different times using different library preparation protocols to rule out contamination. The study at large found these results: Invariant T cells such as MAIT and iNKT could partly confound zero-insertion analyses, although diverse VJ usage argued against such confounding for most clonotypes. Because the same donors could not be followed over many years, the conclusions relied on cross-sectional statistical analysis. Fewer insertions were carried by abundant cord blood beta clonotypes, a similar but weaker trend appeared in young adult naive repertoires, and no such trend appeared in memory repertoires. Compared with coincidental sharing between unrelated individuals, an excess of low generation-probability sequences was observed among out-of-frame TCR alpha sequences shared between twins. A weaker excess of twin sharing was found in beta out-of-frame sequences because the signal-to-noise ratio was lowered by fewer shared sequences. Recombination models systematically underestimated out-of-frame TCR alpha sharing in monozygotic twins but agreed with sharing between unrelated individuals.

Every donor in the study was a healthy Caucasian. Three pairs of female monozygotic twins, all aged roughly 18 to 29 years, were included in the twin cohort. RNA for TCR libraries was isolated from peripheral blood mononuclear cells. Germline trimming amounts to 0 bases on V and 3 bases on J, with 4 as the count of junction bases outside the gene matches. According to the germline V gene (reference sequence), CDR1 reads DFQATT and CDR2 reads SNEGSKA. Counted from cysteine to phenylalanine, this CDR3 has 15 amino acids. Here the CDR3 DNA is all that survives: 45 bases in frame from base 1. The library was made by 5' RACE. The sequencer listed for this sample is Illumina HiSeq 2000. A universal primer binding site was added through template switching, and the final cDNA carried a unique molecular identifier so that TCR cDNA molecules could be counted accurately. Specific primers in the conserved constant-segment region were used to synthesize first-strand cDNA for the TCR alpha and beta chains. To control for contamination, every cDNA library was double barcoded, receiving both a SMART-Mk sample barcode and Illumina barcodes. TruSeq adapter sequences along with Illumina sample barcodes were introduced in two successive PCR steps. The Illumina HiSeq platform was used with custom primers to sequence TCR alpha and beta cDNA libraries. The published analysis was carried out like this. MiGEC processed the raw reads to extract unique molecular identifiers, while MiXCR was used to determine the CDR3 positions. Recombination models were inferred per individual with the repgenHMM and IGoR tools using an EM algorithm. Shared clonotypes were analyzed with the tcR package in R, and sharing was normalized by the product of cloneset sizes. To study raw recombination free of thymic and clonal selection effects, out-of-frame nonproductive sequences were analyzed. TCRdb cleaned the public reads at Q25 with fastp, built clones with MiXCR and kept in-frame beta chains. Each record represents a unique CDR3 protein, reported with the most common genes and DNA among its rows. The V and J calls were not made by the authors but by TCRdb's processing. Across this sample there are under 900,000 distinct CDR3 sequences, with 15% to 20% seen only once. The ten largest clones capture about an eighth of the sample.

This clonotype came up many times. Its antigen is not yet known. No much larger clonotype is one base removed from it; base qualities were not supplied. These data also featured in a second study, about T cells expressing NK-cell markers. Looking at the second paper: In sorted CD3+CD56+NKG2C+, CD3+CD56+NKG2C- and CD3+CD56-NKG2C+ T-cell subsets from 8 or 9 donors, TCR beta-chain repertoires were profiled. Among the eight sequenced donors, seven were HCMV-seropositive and one was HCMV-seronegative. To restrict sorting to alphabetaTCR-expressing T cells, an anti-gammadeltaTCR antibody was added in several experiments. In six donors, the dominant CD3+CD56+NKG2C+ clonotypes were found to rank among the top 10 CD8+ clonotypes and to make up about 1.0-7.5% of CD8+ T cells. Those dominant clonotypes were again the most abundant among CD3+CD56-NKG2C+ cells in several donors, at about 25-65%. Whether the expanded NKG2C-expressing T cell clones were specific for HCMV antigens remained unclear. All eight donors whose samples were sequenced were randomly selected healthy volunteers, three of them men and five women. A commercial ELISA kit detecting HCMV-specific IgG in serum was used to determine HCMV serostatus. For roughly 6 donors, bulk peripheral blood T-cell repertoires were also sequenced from unsorted PBMC. MIGEC was used to demultiplex reads and group the reads by UMI, and MiTCR was used to assemble and quantify clonotypes. To exclude erroneous sequences, any TCR cDNA sequence not supported by at least two reads was discarded. Downstream repertoire analysis used the tcR package, and clonotypes were matched across fractions by CDR3 nucleotide sequence plus V segment. VDJmatch was used to annotate antigen specificity against VDJdb, with one amino acid substitution allowed in CDR3.

The sequence is built from TRBV20-1 and TRBJ2-2; TRBD2 matches 7 bases in the middle. Sequencing used PBMCs. The source of this sequence is a woman aged 18-29 years in good health. The CDR3 is CSAREAGEDTGELFF. In nucleotides, the sequence is TGCAGTGCTAGAGAGGCGGGAGAAGACACCGGGGAGCTGTTTTTT.